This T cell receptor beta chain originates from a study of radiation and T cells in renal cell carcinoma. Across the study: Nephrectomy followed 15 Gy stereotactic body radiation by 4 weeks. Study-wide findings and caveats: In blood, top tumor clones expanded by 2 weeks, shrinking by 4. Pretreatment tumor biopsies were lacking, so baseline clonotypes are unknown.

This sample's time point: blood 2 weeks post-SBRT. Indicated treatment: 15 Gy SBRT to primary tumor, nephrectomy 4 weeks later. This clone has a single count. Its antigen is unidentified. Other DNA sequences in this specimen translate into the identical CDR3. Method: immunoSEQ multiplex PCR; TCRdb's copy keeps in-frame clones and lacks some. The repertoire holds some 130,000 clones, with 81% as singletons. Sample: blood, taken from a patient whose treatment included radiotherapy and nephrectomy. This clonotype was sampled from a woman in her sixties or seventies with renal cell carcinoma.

CDR3 in DNA: TGTGCCAGCAGCTCGGGACAGGGGCCCTACGAGCAGTACTTC. Its translation: CASSSGQGPYEQYF. The genes are TRBV7-6 and TRBJ2-7; 10 nucleotides match TRBD1. CDR1 SGHVS and CDR2 FNYEAQ come from the germline V gene. J was trimmed by 2 bases and V by 4 bases; bases with no gene match: 2. The CDR3 totals 14 residues.